This paragraph covers one TCR beta chain sequence. V lost 4 bases, J lost 3 bases, and 16 bases lay in between. The germline CDR1 and CDR2 sequences are SGHNT and YYREEE (reference sequence). This CDR3 is 15 amino acids long. Original methodology: Nucleated cell number was recorded as an estimate derived from reference gene primer amplification. The data were produced by immunoSEQ multiplex PCR, yet TCRdb's version contains in-frame clones alone and is incomplete. V, J and clone size were drawn from that table, and D and trimming were deduced from the DNA. The sample contains around 68,000 clones, about nine tenths of which appear only once. This sample was included in a study of blood T cell repertoires in COVID-19. At the level of the study: Samples representing acute and convalescent COVID-19 were sourced from the United States, Italy and Spain. From T cells, B-cell-depleted T cells, or PBMCs came the material, which was cDNA or gDNA.

The specimen was peripheral blood. The chain joins TRBV5-4 to TRBJ1-1; D is perhaps TRBD1 (6 bases). This TCR came from a human donor in a cohort sampled during active COVID-19. CDR3 in amino acids: CASSGRRGGDTEAFF. CDR3 nucleotide sequence: TGTGCCAGCAGCGGGCGGCGAGGGGGGGACACTGAAGCTTTCTTT.